The 2 T cell receptor beta chains below all came from one sample that was sequenced in a study of immune evolution from preneoplasia to lung adenocarcinoma. The method was immunoSEQ multiplex PCR; TCRdb's version includes in-frame clones alone and lacks a portion of them. Found here are around 8,000 clones, about 86% of them singletons; the top ten hold less than 2.5%. Sequencing was done on a sample of FFPE invasive lung adenocarcinoma tissue. The receptors shown here come from a person aged 50-75 years with lung adenocarcinoma.

This clone was seen only once. The V gene is TRBV27, the J gene TRBJ2-5; D is ambiguous. The CDR3 has 13 residues. Germline V gene lookup returns CDR1 MNHEY and CDR2 SMNVEV (reference sequence). Between the trimmed V and J ends, which lost 5 bases and 5 bases, there was a span of 12 bases. CDR3 sequence (DNA): TGTGCCAGCAGTCCCCACAACGTGGAGACCCAGTACTTC. Its translation: CASSPHNVETQYF.

The chain links TRBV4-1 to TRBJ2-7, with TRBD2 matching 8 bases. Germline-derived CDR1 and CDR2 are MGHRA and YSYEKL. V shed 6 bases and J 2 bases; nucleotides not matched to a gene: 6. This CDR3 spans 14 amino acids. Written as DNA, the CDR3 is TGCGCCAGCAGTCCTAGCGGGCGGACCTACGAGCAGTACTTC. Protein product: CASSPSGRTYEQYF.